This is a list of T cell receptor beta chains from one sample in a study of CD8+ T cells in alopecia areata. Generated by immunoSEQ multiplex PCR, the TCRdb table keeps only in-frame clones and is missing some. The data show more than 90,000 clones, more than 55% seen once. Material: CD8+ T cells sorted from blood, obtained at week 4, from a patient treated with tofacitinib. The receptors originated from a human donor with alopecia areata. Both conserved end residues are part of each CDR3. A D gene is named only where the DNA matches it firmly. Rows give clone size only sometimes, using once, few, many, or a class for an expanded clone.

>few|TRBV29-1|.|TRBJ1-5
TGCAGCGTTGGAGCCTGGGAGCACAATCAGCCCCAGCATTTT
CSVGAWEHNQPQHF
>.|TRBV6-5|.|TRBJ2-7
TGTGCCAGCAGTTACGACAGTTCCTACGAGCAGTACTTC
CASSYDSSYEQYF
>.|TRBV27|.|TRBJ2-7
TGTGCCAGCGGTGGAAGGGACGAGCAGTACTTC
CASGGRDEQYF
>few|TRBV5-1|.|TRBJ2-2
TGCGCCAGCAGCAAATACAGGGCCACCGGGGAGCTGTTTTTT
CASSKYRATGELFF
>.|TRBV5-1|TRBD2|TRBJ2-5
TGCGCCAGCAGCTCAACTAGCGGGGAAGAGACCCAGTACTTC
CASSSTSGEETQYF
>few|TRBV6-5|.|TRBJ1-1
TGTGCCAGCAGTTCGAACTTGGTGGATGCTTTCTTT
CASSSNLVDAFF
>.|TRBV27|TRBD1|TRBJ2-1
TGTGCCAGCAGGATGACAGGGTATGAGCAGTTCTTC
CASRMTGYEQFF
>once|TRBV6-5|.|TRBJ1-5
TGTGCCAGCAGTTACTCCGGACAGCGGGGTCAGCCCCAGCATTTT
CASSYSGQRGQPQHF
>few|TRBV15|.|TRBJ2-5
TGTGCCACCAGCAGAGATTTCGGGTTAGAGACCCAGTACTTC
CATSRDFGLETQYF
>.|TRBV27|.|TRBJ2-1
TGTGCCAGCAGACGGGCGAACAATGAGCAGTTCTTC
CASRRANNEQFF
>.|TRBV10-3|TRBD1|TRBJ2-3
TGTGCCATCAGTGAAGGCAGGGGGACAGATACGCAGTATTTT
CAISEGRGTDTQYF
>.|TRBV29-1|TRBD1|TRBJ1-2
TGCAGCGTTGACGGGACAGGGGTACCCTATGGCTACACCTTC
CSVDGTGVPYGYTF
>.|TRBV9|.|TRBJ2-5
TGTGCCAGCAGCGTAGGGGGTAGCCAAGAGACCCAGTACTTC
CASSVGGSQETQYF
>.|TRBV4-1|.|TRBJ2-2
TGCGCCAGCAGCCAAGTCGGGGGCACCGGGGAGCTGTTTTTT
CASSQVGGTGELFF
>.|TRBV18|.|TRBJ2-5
TGTGCCAGCTCACCAGACCCCCGTGGACAGCAAGAGACCCAGTACTTC
CASSPDPRGQQETQYF
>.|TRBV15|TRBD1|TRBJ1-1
TGTGCCACCAGCAGACCGGGACAGGGCAACACTGAAGCTTTCTTT
CATSRPGQGNTEAFF
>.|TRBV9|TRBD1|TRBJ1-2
TGTGCCAGCAGCGTAGGGACAGGTGGCCTGAACTATGGCTACACCTTC
CASSVGTGGLNYGYTF
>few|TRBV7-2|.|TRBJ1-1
TGTGCCAGCAGCTTAGGGTGGGCAGGGGACACTGAAGCTTTCTTT
CASSLGWAGDTEAFF
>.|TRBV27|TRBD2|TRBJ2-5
TGTGCCAGCAGATCGCATGGGGCGGGGGGACAAGAGACCCAGTACTTC
CASRSHGAGGQETQYF
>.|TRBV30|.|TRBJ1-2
TGTGCCTGGAGCCTGGGGGGGCGGGATGGCTACACCTTC
CAWSLGGRDGYTF
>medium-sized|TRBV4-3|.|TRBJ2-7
TGCGCCAGCAGCCAAGGCGTCACGGGGTTCTACGAGCAGTACTTC
CASSQGVTGFYEQYF
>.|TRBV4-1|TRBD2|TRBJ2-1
TGCGCCAGCAGCCCTCTAGCGGGAGGGAGCTCCTACAATGAGCAGTTCTTC
CASSPLAGGSSYNEQFF
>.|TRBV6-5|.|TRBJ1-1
TGTGCCAGCAGCTCCACAGGGTTTGTCACTGAAGCTTTCTTT
CASSSTGFVTEAFF
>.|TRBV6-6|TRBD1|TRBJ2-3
TGTGCCAGCAGAGCAGGGGGCTGGAGCACAGATACGCAGTATTTT
CASRAGGWSTDTQYF
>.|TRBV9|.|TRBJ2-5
TGTGCCAGCAGCGTCGGACTCAACCAAGAGACCCAGTACTTC
CASSVGLNQETQYF
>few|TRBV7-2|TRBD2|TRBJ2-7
TGTGCCAGCAGCCCCCGAGATAGCGGGAGGAACTCCTACGAGCAGTACTTC
CASSPRDSGRNSYEQYF
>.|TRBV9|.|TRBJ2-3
TGTGCCAGCAGCCCTAACACAGATACGCAGTATTTT
CASSPNTDTQYF
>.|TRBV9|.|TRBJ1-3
TGTGCCAGCAGCGTAGTTCCGGGAAACACCATATATTTT
CASSVVPGNTIYF